The 2 T cell receptor beta chains reported below all come from one sample, sequenced in a study of blood T cell repertoires in COVID-19. The table came from immunoSEQ multiplex PCR; TCRdb's copy has only in-frame clones and leaves some out. The data show approximately 290,000 clones, approximately 90% seen once. The sample comprised peripheral blood. Every receptor here comes from a man under 40 with acute or convalescent COVID-19.

This chain links TRBV2 with TRBJ2-7; no clear D. Germline lookup yields CDR1 SNHLY and CDR2 FYNNEI. This CDR3 has 13 amino acids. Trimming took off 5 bases at V and 0 bases at J, with 8 bases between the two ends. CDR3 sequence reads: CASSLQISYEQYF. The CDR3 DNA reads TGTGCCAGCAGTTTACAGATCTCCTACGAGCAGTACTTC.

The chain is built from TRBV2 and TRBJ1-6; 7 nucleotides agree with TRBD1. Unmatched junction bases numbered 5, after V lost 5 bases and J lost 1 base. CDR1 and CDR2 from the germline V gene are SNHLY and FYNNEI. There are 16 residues in the CDR3. CDR3 in amino acids: CASSLTGRSYNSPLHF. The DNA of the CDR3 is TGTGCCAGCAGTTTGACAGGGAGGTCCTATAATTCACCCCTCCACTTT.